Presented here are 12 T cell receptor beta chains from one specimen sequenced in a study of T cell responses to AZD1222 COVID-19 vaccine. Only in-frame clones appear in the TCRdb table, and some are missing; sequencing was by immunoSEQ multiplex PCR. The data contain some 63,000 clones, roughly 84% of them seen just once; the ten biggest clones take up 20%. Specimen: peripheral blood, collected on day 0 of AZD1222 vaccination. The receptors come from an adult in good health.

The chain links TRBV11-2 to TRBJ1-2, with D unresolved. The CDR3 length is 11 residues. Trimming removed 3 bases at V and 7 bases at J, with 6 bases between. The germline CDR1 and CDR2 sequences are SGHAT and FQNNGV. CDR3 region: CASSFGFGYTF. The CDR3 nucleotides are TGTGCCAGCAGCTTCGGTTTTGGCTACACCTTC. The full variable domain, in which reference TRBV11-2 and TRBJ1-2 provide the parts outside the CDR3, is EAGVAQSPRYKIIEKRQSVAFWCNPISGHATLYWYQQILGQGPKLLIQFQNNGVVDDSQLPKDRFSAERLKGVDSTLKIQPAKLEDSAVYLCASSFGFGYTFGSGTRLTVV.

The gene calls are TRBV29-1 and TRBJ2-3; 8 bases match TRBD1. Germline assignment: CDR1 SQVTM and CDR2 ANQGSEA. The CDR3 has 14 residues. Trimming took 4 bases from V and 1 from J; bases not matched to a gene: 4. DNA for the CDR3: TGCAGCGTTGCCCAGGGGGCTGGCACAGATACGCAGTATTTT. Protein sequence: CSVAQGAGTDTQYF.

The genes are TRBV29-1 and TRBJ2-1; 7 nucleotides line up with TRBD2. The V gene end was trimmed by 6 bases and the J gene end by 5 bases; junction bases not matched to a gene: 7. The CDR3 is 13 amino acids. Germline V gene sequence: CDR1 SQVTM, CDR2 ANQGSEA. The CDR3 spells CSVQRDRHNEQFF. In nucleotides, the CDR3 is TGCAGCGTCCAGCGGGATCGACACAATGAGCAGTTCTTC.

This clone was picked up one time. J is TRBJ2-1 and V is TRBV19; D is unclear. The V and J ends lost 5 bases and 3 bases respectively, with 2 bases between them. The CDR3 spans 11 residues. The germline V gene encodes CDR1 LNHDA and CDR2 SQIVND (reference sequence). The CDR3 sequence is CASSYYNEQFF. CDR3 DNA sequence: TGTGCCAGTAGTTACTACAATGAGCAGTTCTTC.

The chain couples TRBV7-2 to TRBJ2-2, with D unresolved. The germline V gene has CDR1 SGHTA and CDR2 FQGNSA. The CDR3 runs 13 residues. V was shortened by 2 bases and J by 6 bases, with 7 bases between the two germline ends. The CDR3 is CASSLHGSGELFF. CDR3 coding DNA: TGTGCCAGCAGCTTACATGGATCCGGGGAGCTGTTTTTT.

In its sample, this clone was seen once. The rearrangement uses TRBV10-3 and TRBJ1-2; a weak D match, TRBD1 (5 bases). This CDR3 spans 12 amino acids. The V and J ends lost 4 bases and 8 bases respectively, with 11 bases between them. CDR1 is ENHRY and CDR2 is SYGVKD in the germline V gene. This CDR3 reads CAISGQGDGYTF. CDR3 nucleotides: TGTGCCATCAGTGGGCAGGGCGACGGCTACACCTTC.

This clone was counted only a few times. The chain employs TRBV19 and TRBJ1-1; D might be TRBD1 (5 bases). Looked up from germline, CDR1 is LNHDA and CDR2 is SQIVND (reference sequence). V was clipped by 4 bases and J by 7 bases, with 19 bases between them. This CDR3 has 15 amino acids. CDR3 nucleotide sequence: TGTGCCAGTAGTACGGTGACACCCTTCGGGGGTGAAGCTTTCTTT. It encodes CASSTVTPFGGEAFF.

This sequence joins TRBV11-3 and TRBJ2-3; TRBD2 matches at 7 bases. The CDR3 has 16 amino acids. The ends lost 5 bases at V and 8 bases at J; junction bases unmatched: 16. Germline-derived CDR1 and CDR2 are SGHNT and YENEEA. The CDR3 reads CASSRESDPRGGTQYF. DNA of the CDR3: TGTGCCAGCAGCCGAGAATCGGACCCGCGCGGGGGTACGCAGTATTTT.

The rearrangement uses TRBV18 and TRBJ2-7; tentative D call: TRBD2 (6 bases). The V end lost 5 bases, the J end lost 0 bases, and 11 bases lay between the germline ends. The CDR3 is made up of 14 amino acids. Germline V lookup: CDR1 KGHSH, CDR2 LQKENI. CDR3 DNA: TGTGCCAGCTCATCCCGGGACTTCTCCTACGAGCAGTACGTC. Protein: CASSSRDFSYEQYV.

This clone ranks as medium-sized. This chain links TRBV7-9 with TRBJ2-1; no clear D gene. There are 10 residues in the CDR3. V lost 5 bases to trimming and J lost 6 bases, with 2 bases between them. The V gene's germline CDR1 is SEHNR and CDR2 FQNEAQ (reference sequence). CDR3 sequence: CASSINEQFF. The CDR3 DNA is TGTGCCAGCAGCATCAATGAGCAGTTCTTC.

The chain joins TRBV11-2 to TRBJ2-7, with D tentatively TRBD2 (6 bases). The CDR3 contains 16 residues. Deletions cut 4 bases from V and 2 bases from J, with 18 bases between. Germline V gene data show CDR1 as SGHAT and CDR2 as FQNNGV. The DNA for the CDR3 is TGTGCCAGCAGCTCACCCCGAAGGGCGGGAACCTACGAGCAGTACTTC. Amino acids: CASSSPRRAGTYEQYF.

This clone was seen more than once but under ten times. The V call is TRBV7-9, the J call TRBJ1-2; D remains unclear. The V gene lost 5 bases and the J gene lost 7 bases, with 17 bases spanning the gap. Germline CDR1 is SEHNR and CDR2 is FQNEAQ (reference sequence). This CDR3 has 14 amino acids. The CDR3 sequence is CASSPRVGKGGYTF. CDR3 DNA: TGTGCCAGCAGCCCAAGGGTGGGAAAGGGTGGCTACACCTTC.